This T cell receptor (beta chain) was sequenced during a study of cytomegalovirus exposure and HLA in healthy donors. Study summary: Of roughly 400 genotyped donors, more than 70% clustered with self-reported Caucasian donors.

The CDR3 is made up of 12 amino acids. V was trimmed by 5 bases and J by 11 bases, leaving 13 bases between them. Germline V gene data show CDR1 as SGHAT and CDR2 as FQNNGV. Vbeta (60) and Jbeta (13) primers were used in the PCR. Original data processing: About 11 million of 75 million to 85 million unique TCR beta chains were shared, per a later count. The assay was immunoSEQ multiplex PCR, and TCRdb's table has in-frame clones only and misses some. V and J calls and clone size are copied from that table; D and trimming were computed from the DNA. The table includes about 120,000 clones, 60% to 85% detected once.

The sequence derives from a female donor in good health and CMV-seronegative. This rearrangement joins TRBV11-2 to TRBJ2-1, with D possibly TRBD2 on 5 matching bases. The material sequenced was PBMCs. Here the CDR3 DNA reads TGTGCCAGCAGCCGCGACTACCTAAAGCAGTTCTTC. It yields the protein CASSRDYLKQFF.